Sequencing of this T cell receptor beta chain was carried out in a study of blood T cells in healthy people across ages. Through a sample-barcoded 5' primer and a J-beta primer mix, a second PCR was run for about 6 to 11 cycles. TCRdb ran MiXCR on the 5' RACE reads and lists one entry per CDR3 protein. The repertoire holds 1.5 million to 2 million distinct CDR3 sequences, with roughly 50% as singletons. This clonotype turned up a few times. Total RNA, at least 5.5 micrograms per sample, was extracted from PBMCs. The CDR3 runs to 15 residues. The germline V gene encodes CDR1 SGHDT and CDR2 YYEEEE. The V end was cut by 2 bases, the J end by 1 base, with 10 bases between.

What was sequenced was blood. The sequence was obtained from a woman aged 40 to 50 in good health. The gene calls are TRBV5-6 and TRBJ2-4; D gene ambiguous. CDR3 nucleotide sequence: TGTGCCAGCAGCTTTCGTGGGGTGGCCAAAAACATTCAGTACTTC. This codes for CASSFRGVAKNIQYF.